The following is a TCR beta chain sequence with its context. As yet, its antigen is unknown. The V and J ends lost 5 bases and 1 base, in that order; junction bases with no gene match: 3. The CDR3 is 14 amino acids. CDR1 and CDR2 (germline): LNHDA, SQIVND (reference sequence). The sample comes from a study of OX40 agonist ivuxolimab in advanced cancers. The wider study: Enrollees could have had prior anti-PD-1, anti-PD-L1 or anti-CTLA-4 therapy, which 30% to 50% had received. Whole-study findings and limits: At 0.1 to 3.0 mg/kg and by week 6, CD4+ and CD8+ T cells in the blood had expanded clonally. Averaged across samples, CD8+ T cells carried more expanded clones than CD4+ did. Low normalized T-cell clonal expansion also characterized some of the nonresponders.

The method was immunoSEQ multiplex PCR; TCRdb's version includes in-frame clones alone and lacks a portion of them. Of tens of thousands of clones detected, just over 85% appear once; the ten largest clones hold roughly 2.1%. The chain has TRBV19 and TRBJ1-1; the match to TRBD1 covers 8 bases. The receptor was derived from an adult with an advanced solid tumor such as melanoma, head and neck, liver or kidney cancer. The specimen comprised CD4+ or CD8+ T cells sorted from blood, sampled in a trial of the OX40 agonist ivuxolimab. This CDR3 is CASSPTGGNTEAFF. The CDR3 DNA sequence: TGTGCCAGTAGTCCAACAGGGGGGAACACTGAAGCTTTCTTT.